This T cell receptor beta chain was profiled in a study of long-term antiretroviral therapy in people with HIV. The immunoSEQ assay was v3.0, run at survey level. The sequencing target was 40,000-50,000 T-cell genomes per sample. The assay was immunoSEQ multiplex PCR, and TCRdb's table has in-frame clones only and misses some. Of about 34,000 clones listed, 85% to 95% are singletons. Trimming pared 0 bases from V and 2 bases from J, leaving 9 bases between. From germline, CDR1 is SGHNT and CDR2 YYREEE (reference sequence). There are 15 residues in the CDR3. The sequencing here drew on unsorted PBMCs, taken 5 to 5.5 years after starting antiretroviral therapy. This chain links TRBV5-4 with TRBJ1-3; D remains unclear. The receptor comes from a woman in her forties or fifties with HIV. CDR3 residues: CASSLASGAGNTIYF. Here the CDR3 DNA reads TGTGCCAGCAGCTTGGCCTCCGGGGCTGGAAACACCATATATTTT.